Listed below are T cell receptor beta chains from one sample, sequenced in a study of cytomegalovirus exposure and HLA in healthy donors. The assay was immunoSEQ multiplex PCR, and TCRdb's table has in-frame clones only and misses some. There are more than 150,000 clones in the sample; more than 75% occur only once, and roughly 7% lies in the top ten. The source material was PBMCs. The receptors were sampled from a young man in good health and CMV-seropositive. Both conserved end residues are part of each CDR3. A D gene is named only where the DNA matches it firmly. Some rows mark clone size as missing; the rest say once, few, many or name a class of expanded clone.

D	size	J	V	DNA	CDR3
NA	NA	TRBJ2-6	TRBV27	TGTGCCAGCAGTTCGGGGTCTCTCTCTGGGGCCAACGTCCTGACTTTC	CASSSGSLSGANVLTF
NA	NA	TRBJ1-1	TRBV4-3	TGCGCCAGCAGCCAGGGCAGGGGATTTACTGAAGCTTTCTTT	CASSQGRGFTEAFF
TRBD2	NA	TRBJ2-7	TRBV4-3	TGCGCCAGCAGCCACTTTCAGGGAACACGCCTAGCGGGAGTTTTTCACGAGCAGTACTTC	CASSHFQGTRLAGVFHEQYF
TRBD2	once	TRBJ2-2	TRBV5-1	TGCGCCAGCAGCCTCGGACTAGCGGGAGATTACACCGGGGAGCTGTTTTTT	CASSLGLAGDYTGELFF
TRBD1	NA	TRBJ2-2	TRBV7-2	TGTGCCAGCAGGACAGGGGGTCTCACCGGGGAGCTGTTTTTT	CASRTGGLTGELFF
NA	once	TRBJ1-5	TRBV28	TGTGCCAGCAGTTTTCGGTCTGTTGGTGCGCCCCAGCATTTT	CASSFRSVGAPQHF
TRBD2	NA	TRBJ2-1	TRBV7-9	TGTGCCAGCAGCTTACGGGGCGGGAGAGACTACAATGAGCAGTTCTTC	CASSLRGGRDYNEQFF
TRBD2	once	TRBJ2-1	TRBV9	TGTGCCAGCAGCGTAGGACTAGCGGGAGGGTCGAATGAGCAGTTCTTC	CASSVGLAGGSNEQFF
NA	NA	TRBJ2-7	TRBV4-3	TGCGCCAGCAGCCAACTAAGGACAGTAACCTACGAGCAGTACTTC	CASSQLRTVTYEQYF
NA	few	TRBJ1-1	TRBV7-9	TGTGCCAGCAGCTTCGGGGAGTACACTGAAGCTTTCTTT	CASSFGEYTEAFF
NA	NA	TRBJ2-1	TRBV2	TGTGCCAGCAGTGAGAAGTTAGGGGGCTACAATGAGCAGTTCTTC	CASSEKLGGYNEQFF
TRBD1	NA	TRBJ1-2	TRBV30	TGTGCCTTTACTGGGACAGGGGTCGGCTACACCTTC	CAFTGTGVGYTF
TRBD2	NA	TRBJ2-5	TRBV7-7	TGTGCCAGCAGCCCGGGGGTAGCGGGAGGGTCAGAGACCCAGTACTTC	CASSPGVAGGSETQYF
NA	few	TRBJ1-2	TRBV28	TGTGCCAGCAGTAGACAGTATGGCTACACCTTC	CASSRQYGYTF
NA	once	TRBJ1-4	TRBV27	TGTGCCAGCAGTTTAAGTTGGGCACATTTAGAGGAAAAACTGTTTTTT	CASSLSWAHLEEKLFF